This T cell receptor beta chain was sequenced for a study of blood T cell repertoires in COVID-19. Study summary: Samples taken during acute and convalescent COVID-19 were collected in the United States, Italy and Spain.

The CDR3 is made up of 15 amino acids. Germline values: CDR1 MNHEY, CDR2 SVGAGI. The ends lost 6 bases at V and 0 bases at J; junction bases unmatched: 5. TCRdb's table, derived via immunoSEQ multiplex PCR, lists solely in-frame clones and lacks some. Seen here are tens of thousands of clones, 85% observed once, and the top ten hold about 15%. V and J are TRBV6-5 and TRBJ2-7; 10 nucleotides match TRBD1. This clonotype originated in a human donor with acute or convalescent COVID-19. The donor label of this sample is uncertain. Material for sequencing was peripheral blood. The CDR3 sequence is CASRWDRGSSYEQYF. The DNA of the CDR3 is TGTGCCAGCAGATGGGACAGGGGTTCCTCCTACGAGCAGTACTTC.